The 20 T cell receptor delta chains listed next were all sequenced from one sample in a study of γδ T cells in repeated Plasmodium falciparum infection. Bulk repertoires came from Vgamma9/Vdelta2+ or Vdelta2-negative gammadelta T cells flow-sorted from PBMC. TCRdb re-called the multiplex PCR reads with CATT. The sample has 45,000 to 60,000 delta-chain clones, 1.9% seen once; the top ten hold around 24%. Sequenced input: gamma-delta T cells from blood. Source of these receptors: a pool of human donors (malaria-infected and uninfected, not separated).

Concerning this clone: TCRdb attributes to this sequence the protein of a much larger clone, which differs from the DNA translation at residue 7; a read error is likely, and the protein displayed is translated from the DNA. The CDR3 DNA reads as TGTGCTCTTGGGGGAGCCTACTTTTCGCTGGGGATACGACGGACCGATAAACTCATCTTT. As protein: CALGGAYFSLGIRRTDKLIF. V is TRDV1 and J is TRDJ1; 9 positions match TRDD3. TCRdb lists no J gene, so it was determined here by aligning the DNA to germline. This CDR3 is built from 20 residues. V was pared by 4 bases and J by 2 bases, with 20 bases of the junction left unmatched. Germline V lookup: CDR1 TSWWSYY, CDR2 QGS.

This chain joins TRDV3 and TRDJ1; 7 positions match TRDD3. The J gene, absent from TCRdb, was called here by matching the DNA to germline. The CDR3 extends over 18 amino acids. The V gene end was trimmed by 2 bases and the J gene end by 5 bases; junction bases not matched to a gene: 23. CDR1 and CDR2 (germline): TVYSNPD, GDNSRS (reference sequence). In nucleotides, the CDR3 is TGTGCCTTTCAGCCTCGTACTGGGGATAAGAATGGAACAGATAAACTCATCTTT. This gives the protein CAFQPRTGDKNGTDKLIF.

Only a few counts were recorded for this clone. A far more abundant clone sits one base away, making this likely a read error. This specimen includes other DNA sequences encoding the same CDR3. CDR3: CALGELALSPSYIEGYAKQYTDKLIF. DNA for the CDR3: TGTGCTCTTGGAGAACTGGCCCTTTCCCCTTCCTACATCGAGGGATACGCCAAACAGTACACCGATAAACTCATCTTT. The V gene is TRDV1, the J gene TRDJ1, with D possibly being TRDD2 (9 bases). The J gene, left out of TCRdb, was set here by checking the DNA against germline. The germline gives CDR1 TSWWSYY, CDR2 QGS. This CDR3 comprises 26 residues.

This clone occurred many times. The gene calls are TRAV29/DV5 and TRDJ1; the match to TRDD3 covers 10 bases. Germline loops: CDR1 NSMFDY, CDR2 ISSIKDK. Losses at the gene ends were 3 bases for V and 0 bases for J; bases not matched to a gene: 44. The CDR3 is made up of 28 amino acids. CDR3 nucleotides: TGTGCAGCAATCCCGCCGTCGAACCCAGCAGACGTCACCCCCCACAGCCCTACTGGGGGATCCTACACCGATAAACTCATCTTT. This codes for CAAIPPSNPADVTPHSPTGGSYTDKLIF.

This clone was counted a few times. A single base is all that separates this from a far larger clone, so a read error is likely. In the same sample, other DNA sequences code for this CDR3. This chain uses TRDV1 with TRDJ3; 13 bases map to TRDD3. Here the J gene came from matching the DNA to germline, since TCRdb omits it. The CDR3 has 24 amino acids. CDR1 and CDR2 from the germline V gene are TSWWSYY and QGS. The CDR3 nucleotides are TGTGCTCTAGGGGAACTGGGCCTACGAGTCTACTGGGGGATACGCCCCGGGGACACCCGACAGATGTTTTTC. Its protein is CALGELGLRVYWGIRPGDTRQMFF.

Concerning this clone: A single base is all that separates this from a far larger clone, so a read error is likely. The same CDR3 can be traced to other DNA sequences in this sample. The rearrangement joins TRDV1 to TRDJ2, with 7 nucleotides matching TRDD2. The J gene was missing in TCRdb and was found by matching the end of the DNA to germline. The V segment lost 4 bases and the J segment 0 bases; nucleotides outside the gene matches: 26. CDR1 is TSWWSYY and CDR2 is QGS in the germline V gene. There are 23 residues in the CDR3. DNA of the CDR3: TGTGCTCTTGGGGCGATGGCCTTCCTCCATTTCACTGGTGGTCCCGCTTTGACAGCACAACTCTTCTTT. It encodes CALGAMAFLHFTGGPALTAQLFF.

This clone was observed a handful of times. With only one base between it and a far larger clone, this is likely a read error. This CDR3 is also generated by other DNA sequences in the sample. The V gene call reads TRDV2; no J gene was called; TRDD3, the D gene given by the table, was not confirmed from the DNA. Germline V gives CDR1 GEAIGNYY, CDR2 EKD. The CDR3 covers 12 residues. The CDR3 DNA is TGTGCCTGTGAGGGATATCCCGATAAACTCATATTT. As protein: CACEGYPDKLIF.

Points on this clone: Only one base separates this from a far larger clonotype, so it likely reflects a read error. This sample includes further DNA sequences coding for the same CDR3. The chain links TRDV3 to TRDJ1; D gene ambiguous. Here the J gene was assigned by germline matching of the DNA, as TCRdb has none. The germline V gene encodes CDR1 TVYSNPD and CDR2 GDNSRS (reference sequence). This CDR3 has 15 amino acids. The CDR3 DNA reads TGTGCCGTAAATTTGGTCCTCTCGTACACCGACAAACTCATCTTT. This encodes CAVNLVLSYTDKLIF.

Turning to this clone: The amino acid sequence in TCRdb belongs to a much larger clone and departs from this DNA's translation at residue 16, likely a sequencing read error; the sequence shown is translated from the DNA. The V gene is listed as TRDV1; no J gene was called; TRDD3 is the table's D call and was not checked against the DNA. Germline CDR1 TSWWSYY, CDR2 QGS. The CDR3 loop spans 20 amino acids. In nucleotides, the CDR3 is TGTGCTCTTGGGGACCTAAGTAGGGGGCGTTTATGGACTGGGGGATATAGGCTCATCTTT. It encodes CALGDLSRGRLWTGGYRLIF.

To note about this clone: This probably arose from a read error, given a far larger clone one base away. Other DNA sequences of this sample code for an identical CDR3. This rearrangement joins TRDV3 to TRDJ1; possible D gene TRDD3, 6 bases. Per the germline V gene, CDR1 is TVYSNPD and CDR2 is GDNSRS (reference sequence). The CDR3 covers 23 residues. V lost 4 bases and J lost 0, with 42 bases in between. In DNA form, the CDR3 reads TGTGCCTCCCTCAGTACTGGTGGACAGACGGCGAAAGTGGGGGTGAGATACACCGATAAACTCATCTTT. It yields the protein CASLSTGGQTAKVGVRYTDKLIF.

This clone came up many times. The TCRdb record carries a much larger clone's protein, which differs from this DNA's translation at residue 4; a read error is the likely cause, and the protein listed here is the DNA translation. The rearrangement joins TRAV38-2/DV8 to TRDJ1; D may be TRDD3 (5 bases). The J gene, left out of TCRdb, was set here by checking the DNA against germline. This CDR3 spans 20 amino acids. The germline V and J ends were trimmed by 7 bases and 7 bases, with 38 bases remaining between them. CDR1 is TSESDYY and CDR2 is QEAYKQQN in the germline V gene. CDR3 in DNA: TGTGCTTATGTAGGTAGCGGGAGTACTCCCGGCCGGTGGTGGGGCCTTAAACTCATCTTT. Residues: CAYVGSGSTPGRWWGLKLIF.

In its sample, this clone was seen a few times. A far larger clone is a single base away, which makes a read error likely. The identical CDR3 is also encoded by other nucleotide sequences in the sample. The rearrangement joins TRDV3 to TRDJ1; 12 bases agree with TRDD3. In the absence of a J gene in TCRdb, the DNA was matched to germline to assign it here. Germline V gives CDR1 TVYSNPD, CDR2 GDNSRS (reference sequence). The CDR3 sequence is 21 residues long. For the CDR3, the DNA is TGCGCCTTTACGAGGGCCGACTACATACACTGGGGGATACCAGGGGCCGATAAACTCATCTTT. This codes for CAFTRADYIHWGIPGADKLIF.

This clone was seen repeatedly, ten times or more. The protein given by TCRdb reflects a much larger clone and differs at residue 10 from this DNA's translation, likely from a read error; the protein shown is the DNA's translation. This rearrangement joins TRDV3 to TRDJ1; D possibly corresponds to TRDD3 (5 bases). No J gene is reported in TCRdb; it was inferred here by comparing the DNA with germline. Germline assignment: CDR1 TVYSNPD and CDR2 GDNSRS (reference sequence). The CDR3 is 21 residues long. The V gene lost 4 bases and the J gene lost 0 bases, with 36 bases spanning the gap. This chain's CDR3 is CAWGGLTILEDKGADTDKLIF. The CDR3 region has the DNA TGTGCCTGGGGGGGTCTTACCATACTGGAGGATAAGGGTGCGGACACCGATAAACTCATCTTT.

This clone has only a few counts. TCRdb shows a much larger clone's protein in place of this DNA's translation, and the two differ at residue 15, likely through a read error; the protein shown is translated from the DNA. J is TRDJ1 and V is TRDV1; 9 bases fit TRDD2. The J gene, missing from TCRdb, was assigned here through DNA to germline matching. The CDR3 length is 24 residues. The germline gives CDR1 TSWWSYY, CDR2 QGS. V dropped 1 base and J dropped 0; count of bases not matched to a gene: 27. The CDR3 spells CALGEPCTLPTSVRAEVYTDKLIF. Written as DNA, the CDR3 is TGTGCTCTTGGGGAACCCTGTACCCTTCCTACGTCGGTAAGGGCGGAGGTTTACACCGATAAACTCATCTTT.

This clone has just a few counts. For this DNA, TCRdb reports the protein of a much larger clone, which diverges at residue 3, most likely from a read error; the protein presented here is translated directly from the DNA. V is TRDV1 and J is TRDJ1, with 11 bases lining up with TRDD3. Germline matching of the DNA provided the J gene here, since TCRdb leaves it blank. CDR1 TSWWSYY and CDR2 QGS come from the germline V gene. This CDR3 comprises 24 residues. CDR3 DNA: TGTGCTTTTGGGGAACTTAATTTGGAAATTACTTCATACTGGGGGATATTCTACACCGATAAACTCATCTTT. It specifies CAFGELNLEITSYWGIFYTDKLIF.

There are a few counts of this clone. The TCRdb record carries a much larger clone's protein, which differs from this DNA's translation at residue 10; a read error is the likely cause, and the protein listed here is the DNA translation. The chain recombines TRDV1 with TRDJ1; 13 bases match TRDD3. The J gene, absent from TCRdb, was called here by matching the DNA to germline. Losses at the gene ends were 6 bases for V and 8 bases for J; bases not matched to a gene: 33. Germline V gene data show CDR1 as TSWWSYY and CDR2 as QGS. The CDR3 has 23 residues. The CDR3 is CALGVSRDTPPNIYWGIRGKLIF. As DNA, the CDR3 is TGTGCTCTTGGTGTTAGCCGGGACACTCCTCCAAACATATACTGGGGGATACGCGGAAAACTCATCTTT.

This clone has only a few counts. A read error is the likely source, as a far larger clone sits one nucleotide away. This same CDR3 is encoded by further DNA sequences in the sample. The rearrangement uses TRDV1 and TRDJ1, with 8 bases that match TRDD3. The J gene was not available in TCRdb and was assigned here by matching the DNA to germline segments. Germline V gene lookup returns CDR1 TSWWSYY and CDR2 QGS. The CDR3 totals 22 residues. With 0 bases clipped from V and 0 bases from J, the junction kept 21 bases outside the gene matches. The CDR3 region is CALGELRPIPSLLGENTDKLIF. The CDR3, as DNA: TGTGCTCTTGGGGAACTGAGGCCGATACCCTCCCTTCTGGGGGAGAACACCGATAAACTCATCTTT.

This clone appeared a few times. A read error likely explains this, since a far larger clone differs by one base. Other DNA sequences of this sample code for an identical CDR3. The V gene is TRDV1, the J gene TRDJ1; TRDD3 matches 10 bases. TCRdb is silent on the J gene; assignment here came from matching the DNA to germline. Germline V gene lookup returns CDR1 TSWWSYY and CDR2 QGS. The CDR3 runs to 20 residues. The CDR3 spells CALGEPYSYPTGGYTDKLIF. The DNA of the CDR3 is TGTGCTCTCGGGGAACCGTATTCCTACCCGACTGGGGGATACACCGATAAACTCATCTTT.

As concerns this clone: A far larger clone differs by one base, so this is likely a read error. This sample also contains other DNA sequences that code for the same CDR3. The chain combines TRDV1 with TRDJ1; 11 bases are a match to TRDD3. Here the J gene came from matching the DNA to germline, since TCRdb omits it. Germline trimming cut 3 bases from V and 2 bases from J; bases unmatched to any gene: 20. Germline CDR1 reads TSWWSYY; CDR2 reads QGS. The CDR3 runs 21 residues. CDR3 sequence: CALGDLLPIRTGGYVTDKLIF. The CDR3 DNA is TGTGCTCTTGGGGACCTCCTTCCGATCCGAACTGGGGGATATGTTACCGATAAACTCATCTTT.

The genes are TRDV2 and TRDJ1; 10 positions match TRDD3. The J gene, missing from TCRdb, was assigned here through DNA to germline matching. Germline V CDR1 and CDR2: GEAIGNYY, EKD. The CDR3 is made up of 17 amino acids. Germline trimming cut 1 base from V and 2 bases from J; bases unmatched to any gene: 9. The CDR3 region has the DNA TGTGCCTGTGACACGGTTTCACTGGGGGATGGGACCGATAAACTCATCTTT. This codes for CACDTVSLGDGTDKLIF.